Presented here are 13 T cell receptor beta chains from one specimen sequenced in a study of T-cell reconstitution after alpha-beta-depleted transplantation in children. Unique molecular identifiers tagged the TCRbeta library. TCRdb independently ran MiXCR on the PCR reads; one entry per CDR3 protein. The sample records approximately 650,000 distinct CDR3 sequences, less than 15% being singletons. Sample: PBMCs, taken before TCRalphabeta/CD19-depleted stem cell transplant. These receptors were collected from a girl aged 2-10 years with congenital amegakaryocytic thrombocytopenia, due to receive a stem cell transplant.

There are many counts of this clonotype. The V call is TRBV5-1, the J call TRBJ2-1; D call uncertain. Per the germline V gene, CDR1 is SGHRS and CDR2 is YFSETQ. The CDR3 runs to 13 residues. The V and J ends lost 6 bases and 6 bases respectively, with 13 bases between them. The CDR3, as DNA: TGCGCCAGCACCACGACTCGGCTCAATGAGCAGTTCTTC. It translates to CASTTTRLNEQFF. Full variable domain (remainder filled in from reference TRBV5-1 and TRBJ2-1): KAGVTQTPRYLIKTRGQQVTLSCSPISGHRSVSWYQQTPGQGLQFLFEYFSETQRNKGNFPGRFSGRQFSNSRSEMNVSTLELGDSALYLCASTTTRLNEQFFGPGTRLTVL.

This clonotype was detected ten times or more. The chain recombines TRBV29-1 with TRBJ2-3; D may correspond to TRBD1 or TRBD2 (5 bases each). Germline V gene sequence: CDR1 SQVTM, CDR2 ANQGSEA. CDR3 length equals 16 residues. Trimming took 7 bases from V and 1 from J, leaving 21 bases between them. The chain's CDR3 is CSGPVKGDVGTDTQYF. CDR3 nucleotide sequence: TGCAGCGGGCCCGTTAAAGGGGACGTCGGCACAGATACGCAGTATTTT.

This chain joins TRBV6-5 and TRBJ2-1; 8 bases match TRBD2. V lost 3 bases to trimming and J lost 2 bases; unmatched junction nucleotides: 9. Germline loops: CDR1 MNHEY, CDR2 SVGAGI. The CDR3 extends over 17 amino acids. This CDR3 is CASSYQIAGSPYNEQFF. The CDR3 coding sequence is TGTGCCAGCAGTTATCAAATAGCGGGATCGCCCTACAATGAGCAGTTCTTC.

This clonotype was counted many times. The rearrangement links TRBV7-6 to TRBJ2-7, with 10 bases aligning to TRBD2. Germline values: CDR1 SGHVS, CDR2 FNYEAQ. The V segment lost 6 bases and the J segment 0 bases; nucleotides outside the gene matches: 5. The length of the CDR3 is 15 residues. The CDR3, as DNA: TGTGCCAGCAGTTCTGGACTAGCGGACTCCTACGAGCAGTACTTC. Encoded protein: CASSSGLADSYEQYF.

A few counts support this clonotype. The V gene is TRBV29-1, the J gene TRBJ1-5, with TRBD1 identical over 12 bases. J was trimmed by 6 bases and V by 6 bases; bases with no gene match: 6. The germline V gene encodes CDR1 SQVTM and CDR2 ANQGSEA. This CDR3 is 14 amino acids long. The CDR3 here is CSVEGQGAGQPQHF. The CDR3 bases are TGCAGCGTCGAGGGACAGGGGGCAGGTCAGCCCCAGCATTTT.

This clonotype occurred many times. J is TRBJ2-1 and V is TRBV29-1; possibly TRBD2 for D (5 bases). The V and J ends lost 0 bases and 13 bases respectively, with 16 bases between them. Germline assignment: CDR1 SQVTM and CDR2 ANQGSEA. This CDR3 has 13 residues. The CDR3 coding sequence is TGCAGCGTTGAAGATCCGGAGGCTTCTTTACAGTTCTTC. Translated, it gives CSVEDPEASLQFF.

This clonotype was picked up a small number of times. The gene calls are TRBV5-6 and TRBJ2-1; TRBD2 is a possible D gene (6 bases). The CDR3 runs to 15 residues. Germline CDR1 and CDR2: SGHDT and YYEEEE. V was pared by 4 bases and J by 2 bases, with 13 bases between. CDR3 region: CASSGGLQTYNEQFF. For the CDR3, the DNA is TGTGCCAGCAGCGGGGGGTTGCAAACCTACAATGAGCAGTTCTTC.

This clonotype appeared many times. The chain carries TRBV12-3 or TRBV12-4 and TRBJ2-1; 11 bases match TRBD2. This CDR3 is 16 amino acids long. With V trimmed by 5 bases and J by 3 bases, 6 bases remained unmatched. This chain's CDR3 is CASSTLAGGFYNEQFF. DNA of the CDR3: TGTGCCAGCAGTACCCTAGCGGGAGGCTTCTACAATGAGCAGTTCTTC.

This clonotype came up many times. This rearrangement joins TRBV6-5 to TRBJ1-5; the D is unclear. Germline CDR1 reads MNHEY; CDR2 reads SVGAGI. V lost 2 bases and J 6 bases, leaving 8 bases between the germline ends. This CDR3 spans 13 amino acids. The CDR3, as DNA: TGTGCCAGCAGTTACGAAGTGGGTCAGCCCCAGCATTTT. Protein: CASSYEVGQPQHF.

The sample holds a few counts of this clonotype. The chain uses TRBV12-3 or TRBV12-4 and TRBJ2-6; tentative D call: TRBD2 (5 bases). V shed 6 bases and J shed 0 bases, with 15 bases lying between them. The CDR3 consists of 17 residues. The CDR3 loop is CASSPLALSSGANVLTF. As DNA, the CDR3 is TGTGCCAGCAGCCCCCTAGCCCTTAGCTCTGGGGCCAACGTCCTGACTTTC.

The chain recombines TRBV6-2 or TRBV6-3 with TRBJ2-7; tentatively, D is TRBD1 (7 bases). In germline, CDR1 is MNHEY, CDR2 SVGEGT. V lost 8 bases and J 5 bases, leaving 16 bases between the germline ends. The length of the CDR3 is 13 residues. Here the CDR3 DNA reads TGTGCCAGCGGAATCCAGGGGGGTGACGAGCAGTACTTC. It codes for CASGIQGGDEQYF.

This clonotype was seen a few times. This sequence joins TRBV7-2 and TRBJ2-3, with 7 bases identical to TRBD2. The V and J ends lost 7 bases and 6 bases, in that order; junction bases with no gene match: 10. In germline, CDR1 is SGHTA, CDR2 FQGNSA. The CDR3 is 14 amino acids. CDR3 amino acids: CASTSLSGGDTQYF. The CDR3 nucleotides are TGTGCCAGCACATCCTTGTCCGGGGGGGATACGCAGTATTTT.

This clonotype has just a few counts. The chain has TRBV4-1 and TRBJ2-7, with D tentatively TRBD1 (5 bases). Trimming left V 1 base short and J 0 bases short, with 10 bases between. CDR1 is MGHRA, CDR2 YSYEKL, per germline. The CDR3 loop spans 15 amino acids. The CDR3 DNA is TGCGCCAGCAGCCAAGGACAGTCACGCTCCTACGAGCAGTACTTC. Its protein product is CASSQGQSRSYEQYF.